Each of the 17 T cell receptor beta chains below was sequenced from the same sample in a study of cytotoxic CD8 clonotypes in ibrutinib-treated CLL. Method: immunoSEQ multiplex PCR; TCRdb's copy keeps in-frame clones and lacks some. Of about 150,000 clones listed, 76% are singletons. The sample consisted of PBMCs, taken after 24 months of ibrutinib treatment. These receptors originate from a human donor with chronic lymphocytic leukemia.

V gene TRBV9 combines with J gene TRBJ2-1, with D perhaps matching TRBD2 (7 bases). Germline lookup yields CDR1 SGDLS and CDR2 YYNGEE. V lost 0 bases and J lost 2, with 12 bases in between. This CDR3 contains 16 residues. CDR3 sequence (DNA): TGTGCCAGCAGCGTAGACGGGGGGCTGACCTACAATGAGCAGTTCTTC. Amino acid sequence: CASSVDGGLTYNEQFF. Combining the CDR3 with reference TRBV9 and TRBJ2-1 gives the whole variable domain DSGVTQTPKHLITATGQRVTLRCSPRSGDLSVYWYQQSLDQGLQFLIQYYNGEERAKGNILERFSAQQFPDLHSELNLSSLELGDSALYFCASSVDGGLTYNEQFFGPGTRLTVL.

This chain links TRBV2 with TRBJ2-7; D is perhaps TRBD1 or TRBD2 (5 bases each). Trimming cost V 0 bases and J 11 bases, with 14 bases left between them. The germline V gene has CDR1 SNHLY and CDR2 FYNNEI. This CDR3 comprises 13 residues. CDR3 DNA: TGTGCCAGCAGTGAAGCTGGGACCCATGGGGAGTACTTC. Its translation: CASSEAGTHGEYF.

This clone was detected only once. This chain uses TRBV15 with TRBJ2-5, with 9 positions matching TRBD1. CDR1 LNHNV and CDR2 YYDKDF come from the germline V gene (reference sequence). The CDR3 runs to 15 residues. V was clipped by 0 bases and J by 4 bases; unmatched bases: 3. The CDR3 DNA reads as TGTGCCACCAGCAGAGAAACAGGGGGCGCAGAGACCCAGTACTTC. Translating gives CATSRETGGAETQYF.

The V and J genes are TRBV5-1 and TRBJ2-3, with 9 bases that match TRBD2. V lost 2 bases, J lost 4 bases, and 8 bases stayed unmatched. Per germline, CDR1 SGHRS and CDR2 YFSETQ. The CDR3 consists of 16 residues. The chain's CDR3 is CASSFGEVAGADTQYF. The CDR3 DNA is TGCGCCAGCAGCTTTGGTGAGGTAGCGGGAGCAGATACGCAGTATTTT.

The chain links TRBV30 to TRBJ1-1; maybe TRBD1 (5 bases). This CDR3 is built from 12 residues. The V and J ends lost 8 bases and 4 bases respectively, with 14 bases between them. Germline V gives CDR1 GTSNPN, CDR2 SVGIG (reference sequence). The CDR3: CAAGGVGTEAFF. The DNA of the CDR3 is TGTGCCGCCGGGGGAGTAGGCACTGAAGCTTTCTTT. Full variable domain (missing parts from reference TRBV30 and TRBJ1-1): SQTIHQWPATLVQPVGSPLSLECTVEGTSNPNLYWYRQAAGRGLQLLFYSVGIGQISSEVPQNLSASRPQDRQFILSSKKLLLSDSGFYLCAAGGVGTEAFFGQGTRLTVV.

The sample holds many counts of this clone. V and J are TRBV7-9 and TRBJ1-4; the D gene is possibly TRBD1 (5 bases). The germline V gene encodes CDR1 SEHNR and CDR2 FQNEAQ (reference sequence). The CDR3 loop spans 14 amino acids. Trimming cost V 5 bases and J 5 bases, with 12 bases left between them. Written as DNA, the CDR3 is TGTGCCAGCAGCCTGGGGACGGGCAATGAAAAACTGTTTTTT. This codes for CASSLGTGNEKLFF.

The V gene is TRBV4-2, the J gene TRBJ1-1; tentatively, D is TRBD1 (6 bases). CDR3 length: 16 amino acids. Trimming removed 4 bases at V and 5 bases at J, with 20 bases between. CDR1 and CDR2 from the germline V gene are LGHNA and YNFKEQ. Here the CDR3 DNA reads TGTGCCAGCAGCCCCCCCCAGTCCGGGGGCGGGACTGAAGCTTTCTTT. Translation gives CASSPPQSGGGTEAFF.

This rearrangement joins TRBV5-1 to TRBJ1-1; D is ambiguous. Germline-derived CDR1 and CDR2 are SGHRS and YFSETQ. The CDR3 loop spans 13 amino acids. The V and J ends lost 0 bases and 2 bases respectively, with 5 bases between them. DNA for the CDR3: TGCGCCAGCAGCTTGGTGACCAACACTGAAGCTTTCTTT. It translates to CASSLVTNTEAFF. The whole variable domain, filled in from reference TRBV5-1 and TRBJ1-1, reads KAGVTQTPRYLIKTRGQQVTLSCSPISGHRSVSWYQQTPGQGLQFLFEYFSETQRNKGNFPGRFSGRQFSNSRSEMNVSTLELGDSALYLCASSLVTNTEAFFGQGTRLTVV.

This chain links TRBV14 with TRBJ1-2, with a weak D call TRBD1 (5 bases). Germline CDR1 and CDR2: SGHDN and FVKESK. V shed 0 bases and J shed 7 bases, with 18 bases lying between them. The length of the CDR3 is 16 residues. The CDR3 sequence is CASSQEGPAGPVGYTF. The DNA for the CDR3 is TGTGCCAGCAGCCAAGAAGGTCCGGCAGGGCCCGTTGGCTACACCTTC. Together with reference TRBV14 and TRBJ1-2, the CDR3 gives the full variable domain: EAGVTQFPSHSVIEKGQTVTLRCDPISGHDNLYWYRRVMGKEIKFLLHFVKESKQDESGMPNNRFLAERTGGTYSTLKVQPAELEDSGVYFCASSQEGPAGPVGYTFGSGTRLTVV.

This clone occurred many times. In DNA, the CDR3 is TGTGCCAGCAGTTTAAGCGGATCGGCGGGAGTTGGCGAGCAGTACTTC. It encodes CASSLSGSAGVGEQYF. This sequence joins TRBV28 and TRBJ2-7; 7 bases are shared with TRBD2. The CDR3 sequence is 16 residues long. Germline V gene lookup returns CDR1 MDHEN and CDR2 SYDVKM. Losses at the gene ends were 2 bases for V and 6 bases for J; bases not matched to a gene: 13.

The genes are TRBV7-2 and TRBJ2-1, with D unclear. V lost 3 bases, J lost 4 bases, and 16 bases lay in between. CDR1 is SGHTA, CDR2 FQGNSA, per germline. The CDR3 is 16 residues long. Here the CDR3 reads CASSFWFLGEYNEQFF. The CDR3 DNA reads TGTGCCAGCAGCTTTTGGTTTCTTGGCGAATACAATGAGCAGTTCTTC.

The chain recombines TRBV7-2 with TRBJ2-5, with 8 bases matching TRBD2. Germline CDR1 and CDR2: SGHTA and FQGNSA. This CDR3 has 15 amino acids. V lost 1 base to trimming and J lost 2 bases; unmatched junction nucleotides: 3. The chain's CDR3 is CASSLDGTRQETQYF. As DNA, the CDR3 is TGTGCCAGCAGCTTAGATGGGACTAGGCAAGAGACCCAGTACTTC. The whole variable domain, filled in from reference TRBV7-2 and TRBJ2-5, reads GAGVSQSPSNKVTEKGKDVELRCDPISGHTALYWYRQSLGQGLEFLIYFQGNSAPDKSGLPSDRFSAERTGGSVSTLTIQRTQQEDSAVYLCASSLDGTRQETQYFGPGTRLLVL.

This rearrangement joins TRBV6-5 to TRBJ2-5; D not resolved. The CDR3 runs 15 residues. Trimming removed 6 bases at V and 0 bases at J, with 14 bases between. Germline V CDR1 and CDR2: MNHEY, SVGAGI. CDR3: CASSSTIPYQETQYF. The DNA for the CDR3 is TGTGCCAGCAGCAGTACCATACCGTACCAAGAGACCCAGTACTTC.

This clone was observed a few times. The V call is TRBV4-1, the J call TRBJ2-1; 11 bases line up with TRBD2. Germline V gene sequence: CDR1 MGHRA, CDR2 YSYEKL. The CDR3 sequence is 15 residues long. Trimming took 3 bases from V and 12 from J; bases not matched to a gene: 10. CDR3 region: CASSHPNPGLAVQFF. The CDR3 DNA reads as TGCGCCAGCAGCCACCCCAACCCGGGACTAGCGGTGCAGTTCTTC.

As DNA, the CDR3 is TGTGCCAGCAGCTTACAGGGGGATCAGCCCCAGCATTTT. Translating gives CASSLQGDQPQHF. J is TRBJ1-5 and V is TRBV6-5; 8 bases agree with TRBD1. J was trimmed by 5 bases and V by 6 bases; bases with no gene match: 3. The CDR3 extends over 13 amino acids. Germline V CDR1 and CDR2: MNHEY, SVGAGI.

The rearrangement uses TRBV9 and TRBJ2-3; 8 bases are shared with TRBD2. Losses at the gene ends were 4 bases for V and 3 bases for J; bases not matched to a gene: 13. CDR1 is SGDLS, CDR2 YYNGEE, per germline. There are 17 residues in the CDR3. The chain's CDR3 is CASSPTGGAGGTDTQYF. Written as DNA, the CDR3 is TGTGCCAGCAGCCCGACCGGGGGGGCGGGAGGAACAGATACGCAGTATTTT.

This chain joins TRBV7-2 and TRBJ1-5; TRBD1 is a possible D gene (6 bases). The CDR3 contains 14 residues. The V end was cut by 0 bases, the J end by 6 bases, with 9 bases between. Germline V gene data show CDR1 as SGHTA and CDR2 as FQGNSA. The CDR3: CASSLALRGQPQHF. CDR3 sequence (DNA): TGTGCCAGCAGCTTAGCCCTCAGGGGTCAGCCCCAGCATTTT.